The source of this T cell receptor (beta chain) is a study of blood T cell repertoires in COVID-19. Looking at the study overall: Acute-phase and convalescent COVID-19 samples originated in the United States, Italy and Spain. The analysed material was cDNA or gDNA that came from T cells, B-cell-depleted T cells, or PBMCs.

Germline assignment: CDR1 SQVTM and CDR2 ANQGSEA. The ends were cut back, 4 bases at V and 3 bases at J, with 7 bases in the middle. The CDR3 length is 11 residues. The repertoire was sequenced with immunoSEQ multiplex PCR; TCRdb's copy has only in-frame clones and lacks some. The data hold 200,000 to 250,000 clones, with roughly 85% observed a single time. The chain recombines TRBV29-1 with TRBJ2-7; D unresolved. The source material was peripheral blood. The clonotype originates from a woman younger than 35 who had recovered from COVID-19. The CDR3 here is CSVGRDYEQYF. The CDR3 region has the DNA TGCAGCGTTGGTAGAGACTACGAGCAGTACTTC.